This T cell receptor beta chain comes out of a study of identical twins' blood T cells. A single record per CDR3 protein comes from TCRdb applying MiXCR to the 5' RACE reads. The sample yields fewer than 450,000 distinct CDR3 sequences, 28% seen once. CDR3 length: 12 residues. V lost 3 bases and J 11 bases, leaving 13 bases between the germline ends. Germline V CDR1 and CDR2: LNHDA, SQIVND (reference sequence). V and J are TRBV19 and TRBJ1-1, with D uncertain. Source material: PBMCs. The receptor comes from a woman aged 18 to 55 in good health. CDR3 DNA sequence: TGTGCCAGTAGTATGGCCTCCGCGAGGGCTTTCTTT. It yields the protein CASSMASARAFF.